The entry below gives a single T cell receptor beta chain sequence along with its context. The antigen is not known. This sample is part of a study of persistence of HIV-infected CD4 T cells. Study-wide background: Median time on suppressive ART was 7 to 9 years. Whole-study findings and limits: CMV- and Gag-responding cells had lower TCRbeta richness than CD3/CD28-responding cells. Antigen-responding cells were enriched for degenerate expanded CDR3beta sequences.

Germline trimming cut 5 bases from V and 3 bases from J; bases unmatched to any gene: 6. CDR3 size: 15 residues. Germline V gene lookup returns CDR1 LGHDT and CDR2 YNNKEL (reference sequence). Sequencing used immunoSEQ version 4 in survey mode. Sequencing used immunoSEQ multiplex PCR; TCRdb keeps in-frame clones, though not all of them. The sample includes tens of thousands of clones, around 80% of them seen just once. The stimulus was lysate of CMV-infected fibroblasts, 9 to 10 ug/mL. CD40L/CD69 double-negative CD45RO-high memory CD4+ T cells were collected. The gene calls are TRBV3-1 (or the pseudogene TRBV3-2) and TRBJ1-1; 10 bases map to TRBD1. This receptor was identified in an adult man with HIV who was CMV-seropositive. Material: CD4+ T cells sorted from PBMCs after approximately 18-hour stimulation, obtained from a patient who received antiretroviral therapy. CDR3 sequence: CASSERQGADTEAFF. The CDR3 nucleotides read TGTGCCAGCAGCGAACGACAGGGGGCTGACACTGAAGCTTTCTTT.